These T cell receptor beta chains were read from a single sample in a study of OX40 agonist ivuxolimab in advanced cancers. The data were produced by immunoSEQ multiplex PCR, yet TCRdb's version contains in-frame clones alone and is incomplete. The table shows approximately 90,000 clones, with roughly 89% occurring only once. The material sequenced was CD4+ or CD8+ T cells sorted from blood, taken in a trial of the OX40 agonist ivuxolimab. The source of these receptors is an adult with an advanced solid tumor such as melanoma, head and neck, liver or kidney cancer. Each CDR3 is given with its conserved first and last residue. D genes are given only for firm matches. The size of a clone is reported for some rows only, either as once, few or many, or as a class for expanded clones.

TRBV5-6	-	TRBJ1-1	14	-	CASSPAFKGNEAFF	TGTGCCAGCAGCCCCGCCTTTAAGGGAAATGAAGCTTTCTTT
TRBV5-1	-	TRBJ2-2	15	TRBD1	CASSPRTGNTGELFF	TGCGCCAGCAGCCCTAGGACAGGGAACACCGGGGAGCTGTTTTTT
TRBV28	-	TRBJ2-1	16	TRBD1	CASSSTGQGGYNEQFF	TGTGCCAGCAGTTCGACGGGACAGGGGGGCTACAATGAGCAGTTCTTC
TRBV7-2	-	TRBJ2-3	12	-	CASSLRTATQYF	TGTGCCAGCAGCTTAAGGACAGCCACGCAGTATTTT
TRBV7-9	-	TRBJ2-5	14	TRBD2	CASRVSGGKETQYF	TGTGCCAGCCGTGTTAGCGGGGGGAAAGAGACCCAGTACTTC
TRBV6-4	-	TRBJ2-2	14	-	CASRGTLNTGELFF	TGTGCCAGCAGAGGGACATTGAACACCGGGGAGCTGTTTTTT
TRBV28	-	TRBJ2-7	13	-	CASSPLDVYEQYF	TGTGCCAGCAGTCCCCTCGACGTCTACGAGCAGTACTTC
TRBV9	once	TRBJ2-5	15	-	CASSVGGGRQETQYF	TGTGCCAGCAGCGTAGGGGGAGGACGACAAGAGACCCAGTACTTC
TRBV9	-	TRBJ2-3	14	-	CASKKGADTDTQYF	TGTGCCAGCAAAAAAGGAGCGGACACAGATACGCAGTATTTT
TRBV19	-	TRBJ1-2	15	-	CASSISQGGGYGYTF	TGTGCCAGTAGTATTTCACAGGGAGGGGGCTATGGCTACACCTTC
TRBV6-5	-	TRBJ2-1	16	TRBD1	CASSSGTGGVYNEQFF	TGTGCCAGCAGTTCCGGGACAGGGGGTGTCTACAATGAGCAGTTCTTC
TRBV9	few	TRBJ2-1	14	TRBD2	CASSATSGYNEQFF	TGTGCCAGCAGTGCCACTAGCGGCTACAATGAGCAGTTCTTC
TRBV19	-	TRBJ1-5	18	-	CASSRGPGDFYSNQPQHF	TGTGCCAGTAGTAGGGGCCCCGGGGATTTTTATAGCAATCAGCCCCAGCATTTT
TRBV7-2	once	TRBJ2-7	16	-	CASSPLRGPLSYEQYF	TGTGCCAGCAGCCCCCTGCGGGGTCCCCTCTCCTACGAGCAGTACTTC
TRBV25-1	-	TRBJ2-1	14	-	CASRRDAFYNEQFF	TGTGCCAGCCGACGGGACGCTTTCTACAATGAGCAGTTCTTC
TRBV6-5	-	TRBJ2-7	12	-	CASTNEVYEQYF	TGTGCCAGCACTAATGAAGTTTACGAGCAGTACTTC
TRBV7-2	-	TRBJ1-5	15	TRBD1	CASSLDRGRNQPQHF	TGTGCCAGCAGCTTGGACAGGGGGCGCAATCAGCCCCAGCATTTT
TRBV5-1	-	TRBJ2-3	14	-	CASRSHEGTDTQYF	TGCGCCAGCAGATCCCATGAAGGCACAGATACGCAGTATTTT
TRBV5-4	-	TRBJ1-2	13	-	CASSLRGVDGYTF	TGTGCCAGCAGCTTGAGAGGGGTGGACGGCTACACCTTC
TRBV7-7	-	TRBJ1-1	13	-	CASGGDMNTEAFF	TGTGCTAGCGGGGGGGATATGAACACTGAAGCTTTCTTT
TRBV6-5	-	TRBJ2-2	14	TRBD1	CATNRGSNTGELFF	TGTGCCACCAACAGGGGGTCTAACACCGGGGAGCTGTTTTTT
TRBV5-4	-	TRBJ2-7	13	-	CASSQQGLYEQYF	TGTGCCAGCAGCCAACAGGGACTCTACGAGCAGTACTTC
TRBV9	-	TRBJ2-3	15	TRBD2	CASSAQRGGQSTQYF	TGTGCCAGCAGCGCCCAGCGGGGGGGCCAGTCTACGCAGTATTTT
TRBV10-2	-	TRBJ2-7	15	-	CASRGAGTLSYEQYF	TGCGCCAGCAGGGGGGCCGGGACACTCTCCTACGAGCAGTACTTC
TRBV7-7	-	TRBJ2-2	16	TRBD2	CASSLVSGGSPGELFF	TGTGCTAGCAGCTTAGTCAGCGGGGGTAGTCCCGGGGAGCTGTTTTTT
TRBV4-2	-	TRBJ2-1	14	TRBD2	CASSQTSGNNEQFF	TGTGCCAGCAGCCAGACTAGCGGGAACAATGAGCAGTTCTTC
TRBV2	few	TRBJ1-4	13	-	CASSRDSLGRLFF	TGTGCCAGCAGTCGGGACTCCTTGGGACGGCTGTTTTTT
TRBV2	-	TRBJ1-1	14	TRBD1	CASTKGQGVAEAFF	TGTGCCAGCACCAAAGGACAGGGGGTCGCTGAAGCTTTCTTT
TRBV27	-	TRBJ2-5	15	-	CASSPPKAWPETQYF	TGTGCCAGCAGTCCCCCCAAGGCCTGGCCGGAGACCCAGTACTTC
TRBV6-5	-	TRBJ2-1	14	-	CASRPMSSYNEQFF	TGTGCCAGCAGGCCGATGAGCTCCTACAATGAGCAGTTCTTC
TRBV15	-	TRBJ1-2	14	-	CATSRSRESGGYTF	TGTGCCACCAGCAGATCACGAGAGTCGGGTGGCTACACCTTC
TRBV5-1	-	TRBJ2-7	14	-	CASRDPTGKYEQYF	TGCGCCAGTAGGGATCCGACAGGAAAATACGAGCAGTACTTC
TRBV4-3	-	TRBJ1-5	15	-	CASSLSGGSNQPQHF	TGCGCCAGCAGCCTGAGCGGGGGAAGCAATCAGCCCCAGCATTTT
TRBV18	-	TRBJ2-1	18	TRBD2	CASSVWTSGGAGDNEQFF	TGTGCCAGCTCCGTTTGGACTAGCGGGGGGGCCGGAGACAATGAGCAGTTCTTC
TRBV30	-	TRBJ2-7	12	-	CAWSGSGLEQYF	TGTGCCTGGAGCGGGTCGGGTTTGGAGCAGTACTTC
TRBV15	-	TRBJ2-5	11	-	CATSRGETQYF	TGTGCCACCAGCAGAGGAGAGACCCAGTACTTC
TRBV5-8	-	TRBJ2-5	17	-	CASSPQRAVLLQETQYF	TGTGCCAGCAGCCCCCAGAGGGCGGTACTACTCCAAGAGACCCAGTACTTC
TRBV15	-	TRBJ1-1	16	-	CATSREATLRNTEAFF	TGTGCCACCAGCAGAGAGGCGACTCTTAGGAACACTGAAGCTTTCTTT
TRBV27	-	TRBJ2-1	15	-	CASSFSMDSNNEQFF	TGTGCCAGCAGTTTTTCCATGGACTCGAACAATGAGCAGTTCTTC
TRBV10-3	-	TRBJ2-7	15	TRBD2	CAISDNTSGRSEQYF	TGTGCCATCAGTGACAACACTAGCGGGAGATCCGAGCAGTACTTC
TRBV7-3	-	TRBJ2-1	17	TRBD1	CASSLPGTGSYYNEQFF	TGTGCCAGCAGCTTACCCGGGACAGGGTCGTACTACAATGAGCAGTTCTTC
TRBV28	-	TRBJ2-1	15	-	CASSLPRRDPNEQFF	TGTGCCAGCAGCCTCCCCCGGCGGGACCCCAATGAGCAGTTCTTC
TRBV27	-	TRBJ2-7	13	TRBD2	CASSSGNSYEQYF	TGTGCCAGTTCTAGCGGGAACTCCTACGAGCAGTACTTC
TRBV13	few	TRBJ1-2	15	-	CASSSILERGYGYTF	TGTGCCAGCAGCTCTATTCTAGAAAGGGGATATGGCTACACCTTC
TRBV18	-	TRBJ1-2	14	-	CASSPAAARYIYTF	TGTGCCAGCTCCCCAGCGGCAGCGCGCTATATCTACACCTTC
TRBV19	-	TRBJ1-5	17	-	CASSKIVGGPSNQPQHF	TGTGCCAGTAGCAAAATAGTCGGGGGACCCAGCAATCAGCCCCAGCATTTT
TRBV19	-	TRBJ1-1	14	-	CAIWDGHMNTEAFF	TGTGCCATCTGGGACGGACACATGAACACTGAAGCTTTCTTT
TRBV6-1	-	TRBJ2-5	15	TRBD2	CASSENLAGAETQYF	TGTGCCAGCAGTGAAAACCTAGCGGGAGCAGAGACCCAGTACTTC
TRBV4-3	-	TRBJ2-1	14	TRBD2	CASSQGGGYNEQFF	TGCGCCAGCAGCCAAGGGGGGGGCTACAATGAGCAGTTCTTC
TRBV7-2	-	TRBJ2-1	16	TRBD2	CASSLVGAGGRNEQFF	TGTGCCAGCAGCTTAGTAGGGGCGGGAGGTCGGAATGAGCAGTTCTTC
TRBV19	-	TRBJ2-7	14	-	CASSPQGYPYEQYF	TGTGCCAGTAGTCCCCAGGGGTACCCCTACGAGCAGTACTTC
TRBV7-3	-	TRBJ2-1	16	TRBD2	CASSRRTSGGYNEQFF	TGTGCCAGCAGCCGTAGGACTAGCGGGGGGTACAATGAGCAGTTCTTC